The 25 T cell receptor beta chains below come from one sample, sequenced in a study of a mutant IDH1 vaccine in newly diagnosed glioma. Repertoires were generated with immunoSEQ multiplex PCR, while TCRdb's copy carries only in-frame clones and drops some. The sample consists of approximately 50,000 clones, 86% of them appearing once. For these TCRs, the target antigens are not known. Time point of the sample: week 35, safety follow-up. Each vaccine dose was 300 ug of mutant IDH1 20-mer peptide, with topical imiquimod. This sample comprised PBMCs, obtained from a glioma patient whose treatment included an IDH1 peptide vaccine. The receptors stem from a middle-aged man with glioma.

The rearrangement joins TRBV21-1 to TRBJ2-7; TRBD1 is the table's D call, not checked against the DNA. TRBV21-1 is classified as a pseudogene. The CDR3 loop spans 18 amino acids. The CDR3 sequence is CASSIRGAGAYHIYEQYF. DNA for the CDR3: TGTGCCAGCAGCATCAGGGGTGCAGGGGCCTACCACATCTACGAGCAGTACTTC.

This clone was found a few times. V is TRBV5-4 and J is TRBJ2-3; weak D call: TRBD1 (6 bases). CDR1 is SGHNT and CDR2 is YYREEE in the germline V gene (reference sequence). The V gene lost 4 bases and the J gene lost 5 bases, with 14 bases spanning the gap. CDR3 length equals 14 residues. The CDR3 sequence is CASSKDSLRDTQYF. In DNA, the CDR3 is TGTGCCAGCAGCAAGGACAGTCTCAGAGATACGCAGTATTTT.

V gene TRBV7-6 combines with J gene TRBJ2-7; maybe TRBD1 (5 bases). The ends were cut back, 2 bases at V and 2 bases at J, with 10 bases in the middle. Germline assignment: CDR1 SGHVS and CDR2 FNYEAQ. The CDR3 extends over 14 amino acids. CDR3 in amino acids: CASSLSQGPYEQYF. For the CDR3, the DNA is TGTGCCAGCAGCTTAAGCCAGGGTCCCTACGAGCAGTACTTC.

This chain joins TRBV19 and TRBJ2-2, with 9 bases matching TRBD2. The CDR3 runs to 14 residues. Per the germline V gene, CDR1 is LNHDA and CDR2 is SQIVND (reference sequence). Losses at the gene ends were 6 bases for V and 3 bases for J; bases not matched to a gene: 2. The DNA for the CDR3 is TGTGCCAGTAGGACTAGCGGAGACACCGGGGAGCTGTTTTTT. Translated: CASRTSGDTGELFF.

This chain connects TRBV4-1 to TRBJ2-3; tentatively, D is TRBD2 (5 bases). V lost 0 bases and J 5 bases, leaving 12 bases between the germline ends. The CDR3 is 15 amino acids. Germline loops: CDR1 MGHRA, CDR2 YSYEKL. DNA for the CDR3: TGCGCCAGCAGCCAAGATCGCCTTGAGGGAGATACGCAGTATTTT. It encodes CASSQDRLEGDTQYF.

The chain uses TRBV7-3 and TRBJ2-2; 11 nucleotides match TRBD2. The CDR3 is made up of 18 amino acids. The junction had 11 bases not matched to a gene; V was cut back by 5 bases and J by 3 bases. Germline V CDR1 and CDR2: SGHTA, FQGTGA. The CDR3 loop reads CASSPSSGLADYTGELFF. In nucleotides, the CDR3 is TGTGCCAGCAGCCCCTCCTCGGGACTAGCGGACTACACCGGGGAGCTGTTTTTT.

The gene calls are TRBV27 and TRBJ1-1; 8 bases are a match to TRBD1. V was pared by 3 bases and J by 5 bases, with 2 bases of the junction left unmatched. The length of the CDR3 is 13 residues. CDR1 and CDR2 (germline): MNHEY, SMNVEV (reference sequence). CDR3 in amino acids: CASSFRGRTEAFF. The CDR3, as DNA: TGTGCCAGCAGTTTCAGGGGGCGGACTGAAGCTTTCTTT.

The V gene is TRBV6-5, the J gene TRBJ2-7; 8 bases line up with TRBD2. CDR1 and CDR2 from the germline V gene are MNHEY and SVGAGI. The CDR3 is made up of 16 amino acids. Trimming cost V 2 bases and J 6 bases; bases outside gene matches: 12. DNA of the CDR3: TGTGCCAGCAGTTACCTCTGGGGCGGGAGGAGCCCCGAGCAGTACTTC. Its protein product is CASSYLWGGRSPEQYF.

The rearrangement links TRBV5-1 to TRBJ2-3; D possibly corresponds to TRBD1 (7 bases). Trimming took off 4 bases at V and 2 bases at J, with 14 bases between the two ends. The CDR3 totals 15 residues. Germline assignment: CDR1 SGHRS and CDR2 YFSETQ. CDR3 DNA sequence: TGCGCCAGCAGCCTCCCCAGGGGGGTCACAGATACGCAGTATTTT. It encodes CASSLPRGVTDTQYF.

In its sample, this clone was seen once. This rearrangement joins TRBV7-9 to TRBJ1-1; TRBD1 matches at 7 bases. This CDR3 spans 15 amino acids. Germline V gene data show CDR1 as SEHNR and CDR2 as FQNEAQ (reference sequence). V was clipped by 0 bases and J by 4 bases; unmatched bases: 5. The CDR3 nucleotides are TGTGCCAGCAGCTTAGCCGGAACAGGGGTCACTGAAGCTTTCTTT. This codes for CASSLAGTGVTEAFF.

V and J are TRBV6-1 and TRBJ1-3; D unclear. Germline V gene data show CDR1 as MNHNS and CDR2 as SASEGT. The CDR3 sequence is 14 residues long. V lost 3 bases and J 1 base, leaving 7 bases between the germline ends. CDR3 amino acids: CASSDGWSGNTIYF. In nucleotides, the CDR3 is TGTGCCAGCAGTGATGGGTGGTCTGGAAACACCATATATTTT.

The chain joins TRBV4-1 to TRBJ2-5; D uncertain. The germline V and J ends were trimmed by 0 bases and 0 bases, with 14 bases remaining between them. The germline gives CDR1 MGHRA, CDR2 YSYEKL. The CDR3 extends over 17 amino acids. The CDR3 protein is CASSQDGLKAYQETQYF. The CDR3 DNA reads TGCGCCAGCAGCCAAGACGGGTTAAAGGCGTACCAAGAGACCCAGTACTTC.

The rearrangement uses TRBV5-1 and TRBJ2-1, with D perhaps TRBD2 (5 bases). V lost 2 bases, J lost 10 bases, and 19 bases lay in between. The CDR3 is 15 residues long. In germline, CDR1 is SGHRS, CDR2 YFSETQ. The CDR3 bases are TGCGCCAGCAGCTTTGAGGGCGGAACCGGACTGGAGCAGTTCTTC. This translates into CASSFEGGTGLEQFF.

The rearrangement links TRBV6-4 to TRBJ2-7; D might be TRBD1 or TRBD2, each matching 5 bases. Germline assignment: CDR1 MRHNA and CDR2 SNTAGT. This CDR3 is 14 amino acids long. The V end was cut by 3 bases, the J end by 0 bases, with 9 bases between. The CDR3 protein is CASSESGASYEQYF. The CDR3, as DNA: TGTGCCAGCAGTGAATCCGGGGCCTCCTACGAGCAGTACTTC.

This chain joins TRBV7-8 and TRBJ2-5; D is perhaps TRBD2 (5 bases). Looked up from germline, CDR1 is SGHVS and CDR2 is FQNEAQ. V gave up 5 bases and J gave up 3 bases, with 10 bases separating them. The CDR3 contains 13 residues. This chain's CDR3 is CASSPWTEETQYF. CDR3 DNA: TGTGCCAGCAGCCCATGGACTGAAGAGACCCAGTACTTC.

This clone came up once. V is TRBV7-9 and J is TRBJ2-7; tentative D call: TRBD2 (5 bases). V was shortened by 5 bases and J by 2 bases, with 10 bases between the two germline ends. The length of the CDR3 is 13 residues. Germline lookup yields CDR1 SEHNR and CDR2 FQNEAQ (reference sequence). The CDR3 region is CASSPQEAYEQYF. The CDR3, as DNA: TGTGCCAGCAGCCCCCAGGAGGCCTACGAGCAGTACTTC.

This clone has a single count. V is TRBV7-2 and J is TRBJ2-7; the D gene is possibly TRBD1 (6 bases). Germline values: CDR1 SGHTA, CDR2 FQGNSA. Trimming removed 4 bases at V and 0 bases at J, with 10 bases between. The CDR3 extends over 14 amino acids. CDR3: CASSSPRGSYEQYF. CDR3 DNA sequence: TGTGCCAGCAGCTCCCCCAGGGGCTCCTACGAGCAGTACTTC. The variable domain in full, with the rest retrieved from reference TRBV7-2 and TRBJ2-7, is GAGVSQSPSNKVTEKGKDVELRCDPISGHTALYWYRQSLGQGLEFLIYFQGNSAPDKSGLPSDRFSAERTGGSVSTLTIQRTQQEDSAVYLCASSSPRGSYEQYFGPGTRLTVT.

The rearrangement joins TRBV7-2 to TRBJ1-5, with 8 bases fitting TRBD1. With 5 bases clipped from V and 0 bases from J, the junction kept 6 bases outside the gene matches. The CDR3 consists of 16 residues. CDR1 and CDR2 from the germline V gene are SGHTA and FQGNSA. CDR3 in amino acids: CASSPGTGNSNQPQHF. As DNA, the CDR3 is TGTGCCAGCAGCCCCGGGACAGGCAATAGCAATCAGCCCCAGCATTTT. The complete variable domain, with remaining parts taken from reference TRBV7-2 and TRBJ1-5, reads GAGVSQSPSNKVTEKGKDVELRCDPISGHTALYWYRQSLGQGLEFLIYFQGNSAPDKSGLPSDRFSAERTGGSVSTLTIQRTQQEDSAVYLCASSPGTGNSNQPQHFGDGTRLSIL.

The gene calls are TRBV12-5 and TRBJ2-2; D remains ambiguous. The CDR3 runs 15 residues. The V end was cut by 0 bases, the J end by 1 base, with 6 bases between. Germline-derived CDR1 and CDR2 are LGHNT and FRNRAP. CDR3 sequence: CASGLVWGNTGELFF. The CDR3 DNA reads TGTGCTAGTGGTTTGGTCTGGGGGAACACCGGGGAGCTGTTTTTT.

V gene TRBV6-1 combines with J gene TRBJ1-1, with D possibly being TRBD1 (5 bases). Germline assignment: CDR1 MNHNS and CDR2 SASEGT. V lost 4 bases to trimming and J lost 1 base, with 10 bases between them. The CDR3 sequence is 14 residues long. The CDR3 bases are TGTGCCAGCAGTGGGTGGCAGGGGAACACTGAAGCTTTCTTT. This translates into CASSGWQGNTEAFF.

In this sample, this clone turned up once. The rearrangement joins TRBV14 to TRBJ1-1; weak D call: TRBD1 (5 bases). The V gene's germline CDR1 is SGHDN and CDR2 FVKESK. The CDR3 contains 15 residues. V was clipped by 4 bases and J by 8 bases, with 20 bases between them. CDR3 DNA sequence: TGTGCCAGCAGCCGATGGGCTTCGGAGGGACCCGAAGCTTTCTTT. Translation: CASSRWASEGPEAFF.

V is TRBV9 and J is TRBJ2-1; TRBD2 agrees at 11 bases. From germline, CDR1 is SGDLS and CDR2 YYNGEE. This CDR3 spans 15 amino acids. Trimming took 4 bases from V and 9 from J; bases not matched to a gene: 9. CDR3: CASSLRLAGTAEQFF. CDR3 in DNA: TGTGCCAGCAGCCTCCGACTAGCGGGAACAGCTGAGCAGTTCTTC.

The chain has TRBV7-6 and TRBJ2-7, with 7 nucleotides matching TRBD1. Germline V gene lookup returns CDR1 SGHVS and CDR2 FNYEAQ. After removal of 1 base from V and 5 bases from J, the junction contained 11 bases not matched to a gene. CDR3 length: 16 amino acids. CDR3 nucleotide sequence: TGTGCCAGCAGCTTAGGCTGGGGGACAGAGGGGAACGAGCAGTACTTC. Its translation is CASSLGWGTEGNEQYF.

The rearrangement links TRBV6-4 to TRBJ2-1; D call uncertain. This CDR3 contains 14 residues. Germline CDR1 is MRHNA and CDR2 is SNTAGT. With 2 bases removed from V and 6 bases from J, the gap between germline ends came to 11 bases. As DNA, the CDR3 is TGTGCCAGCAGTGACCAAGGGCTCGGCAATGAGCAGTTCTTC. Protein product: CASSDQGLGNEQFF.

This clone was observed a single time. V usage is TRBV2 and J usage is TRBJ2-7; TRBD1 agrees at 10 bases. The CDR3 loop spans 14 amino acids. The V gene's germline CDR1 is SNHLY and CDR2 FYNNEI. Germline trimming cut 7 bases from V and 5 bases from J; bases unmatched to any gene: 8. CDR3 sequence (DNA): TGTGCCAGCATGCCCCGGGACAGGGGACACGAGCAGTACTTC. This sequence encodes CASMPRDRGHEQYF.